The present T cell receptor (beta chain) was sequenced within a study of blood T cell repertoires in COVID-19. Study-wide background: Specimens from acute and convalescent COVID-19 originated in the United States, Italy and Spain. The cDNA or gDNA used as material had been derived from T cells, B-cell-depleted T cells, or PBMCs.

This CDR3 is 16 amino acids long. The ends lost 5 bases at V and 4 bases at J; junction bases unmatched: 7. Germline loops: CDR1 LNHDA, CDR2 SQIVND (reference sequence). Original data processing: Counts of nucleated cells, estimated from reference gene primer amplification, were obtained. Some clones are missing from TCRdb's copy, which holds only in-frame ones; the method was immunoSEQ multiplex PCR. V, J and clone size derive from that table, while D and trimming were established from the DNA sequence. The sample holds under 200,000 clones, 88% seen once. The genes are TRBV19 and TRBJ2-7; 14 nucleotides line up with TRBD2. What was sequenced was peripheral blood. The TCR comes from a man between 18 and 29 years old with active or convalescent COVID-19. The CDR3 coding sequence is TGTGCCAGTAGTTTCGCCGGGACTAGCGGGGGATACGAGCAGTACTTC. Amino acids: CASSFAGTSGGYEQYF.